Listed here is a single TCR beta chain. Its target antigen remains unknown. There are no base qualities to consult, and no much larger clone falls within one base. TCRdb records Illumina HiSeq 2500 as the sequencer. TCR beta libraries were prepared by quantitative 5'-RACE with molecular barcodes. Turning to the authors' computational methods: Disease-linked TCR variants were identified with a new computational method built on a probabilistic model of VDJ rearrangement. Starting from the raw public reads, TCRdb applied fastp trimming at Q25, assembled clones with MiXCR and retained in-frame beta chains. When rows share a CDR3 protein, they turn into one entry using the most common DNA and genes. What appears here as the V and J calls and clone size reflects TCRdb's work, not the paper's. Within this sample are 270,000 or so distinct CDR3 sequences, with 18% of them counted one time only. The ten largest clonotypes hold around 30% of the sample.

This specimen belongs to a study of CD8 T cells in ankylosing spondylitis (dated by TCRdb to 2016 to 2017). Study-wide context: The study profiled T cell receptor beta repertoires in healthy donors and ankylosing spondylitis patients to find disease-linked TCR variants. The whole study cohort included 85 to 120 healthy donors and over 20 ankylosing spondylitis patients. Samples of peripheral blood were taken, and for ankylosing spondylitis patients, synovial fluid was collected as well.

The CDR3 has 16 amino acids, counting the end cysteine and phenylalanine. The DNA shown is the 48-base CDR3, in frame from base 1. Via the germline V gene, CDR1 is KGHSH and CDR2 LQKENI. V and J are trimmed by 6 bases and 3 bases, and the gene matches miss 7 bases of the junction. The paper's findings and limits, for the study overall: The disease-linked clones were reported to be significantly enriched in matched synovial fluid samples from ankylosing spondylitis patients. The disease-linked clones had a CD8+ phenotype and were found at relatively low frequencies in peripheral blood. Some TCR beta motif variants had previously been reported in synovial fluid and blood of reactive arthritis patients, which suggested common disease-initiation mechanisms. A TCR beta motif of several highly homologous amino acid variants appeared characteristic of blood from ankylosing spondylitis patients.

Sequencing was performed on blood, either unsorted or a sorted T cell fraction (not recorded which). Recombination joined TRBV18 with TRBJ2-3; 12 bases in the junction line up with TRBD2. The source is a male donor with ankylosing spondylitis or in good health (not recorded which). The bases are TGTGCCAGCTCCCCCGGACTAGCGGGAATAACAGATACGCAGTATTTT. Its product reads: CASSPGLAGITDTQYF.